This T cell receptor (beta chain) was captured in a study of T cell repertoires in cytomegalovirus infection. Study-level information: The authors relied on CMV epitopes, both recently identified HLA-C-restricted and well-studied HLA-B-restricted. Carrying CMV and the relevant HLA type showed in public TCR beta signatures.

One entry per CDR3 protein results from TCRdb running MiXCR on the reads. The table has approximately 990,000 distinct CDR3 sequences, about a third seen once. This clonotype was found a few times. Its matching antigen is unknown. V lost 2 bases to trimming and J lost 7 bases, with 15 bases between them. This CDR3 contains 15 residues. The germline gives CDR1 MNHEY, CDR2 SMNVEV (reference sequence). Study results and caveats: Summed frequency of public TCR beta families distinguished CMV carriers with the relevant HLA.

This receptor was obtained from a human donor in good health (CMV status not recorded). Some clones in this sample may be carry-over from other donors' samples. The chain has TRBV27 and TRBJ2-1; the D gene is possibly TRBD2 (6 bases). The sample was cultured CD8+ T cells from PBMCs, taken from culture after CMV antigen stimulation. Here the CDR3 reads CASSLSGGTRNEQFF. The CDR3, as DNA: TGTGCCAGCAGTTTAAGTGGCGGGACCCGTAATGAGCAGTTCTTC.